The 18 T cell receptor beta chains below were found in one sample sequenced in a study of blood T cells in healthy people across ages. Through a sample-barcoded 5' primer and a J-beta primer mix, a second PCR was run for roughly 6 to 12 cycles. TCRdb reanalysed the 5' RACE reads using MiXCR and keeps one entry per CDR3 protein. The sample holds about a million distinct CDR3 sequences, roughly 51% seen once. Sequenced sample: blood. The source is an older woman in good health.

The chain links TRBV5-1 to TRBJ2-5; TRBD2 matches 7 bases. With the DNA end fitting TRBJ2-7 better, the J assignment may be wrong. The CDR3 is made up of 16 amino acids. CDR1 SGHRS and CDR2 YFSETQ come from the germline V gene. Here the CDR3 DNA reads TGCGCCAGCAGCTCATCAGCGGGGCAGTCCTCCTACGAGCAGTACTTC. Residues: CASSSSAGQSSYEQYF.

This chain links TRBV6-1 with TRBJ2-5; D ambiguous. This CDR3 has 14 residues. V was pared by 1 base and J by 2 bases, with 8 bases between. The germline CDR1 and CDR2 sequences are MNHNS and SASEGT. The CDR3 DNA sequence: TGTGCCAGCAGTGAAGTCAGGTGGCAAGAGACCCAGTACTTC. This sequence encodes CASSEVRWQETQYF.

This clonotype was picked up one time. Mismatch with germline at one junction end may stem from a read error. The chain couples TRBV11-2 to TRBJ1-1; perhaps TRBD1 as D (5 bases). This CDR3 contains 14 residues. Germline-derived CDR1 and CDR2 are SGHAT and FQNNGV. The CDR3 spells CASSPGPRNTEAFF. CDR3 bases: TGTGCCAGCAGCCCGGGACCGCGGAACACTGAAGCCTTCTTT.

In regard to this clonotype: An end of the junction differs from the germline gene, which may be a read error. CDR3 sequence reads: CAGSTHGSGTNVLTF. The CDR3 bases are TGTGCCGGCAGTACTCATGGCTCTGGGACCAACGTCCTGACTTTC. V is TRBV7-9 and J is TRBJ2-6, with D uncertain. Germline CDR1 SEHNR, CDR2 FQNEAQ (reference sequence). The CDR3 is made up of 15 amino acids.

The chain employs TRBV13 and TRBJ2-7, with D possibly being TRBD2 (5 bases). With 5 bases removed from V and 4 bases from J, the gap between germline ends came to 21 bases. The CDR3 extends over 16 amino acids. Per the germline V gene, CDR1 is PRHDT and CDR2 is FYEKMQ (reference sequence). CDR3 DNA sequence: TGTGCCAGCAGCCCTCTCGGTGTCAGCGGAGATTACGAGCAGTACTTC. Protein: CASSPLGVSGDYEQYF.

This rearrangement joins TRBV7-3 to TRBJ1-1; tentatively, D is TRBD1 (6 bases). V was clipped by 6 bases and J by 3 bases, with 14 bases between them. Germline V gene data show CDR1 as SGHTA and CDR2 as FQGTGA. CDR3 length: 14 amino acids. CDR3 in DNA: TGTGCCAGCAGACCCACAGGGATTGACACTGAAGCTTTCTTT. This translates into CASRPTGIDTEAFF. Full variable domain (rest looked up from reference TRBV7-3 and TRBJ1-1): GAGVSQTPSNKVTEKGKYVELRCDPISGHTALYWYRQSLGQGPEFLIYFQGTGAADDSGLPNDRFFAVRPEGSVSTLKIQRTERGDSAVYLCASRPTGIDTEAFFGQGTRLTVV.

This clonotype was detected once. The CDR3 protein is CASSRGTSGGEQFF. Written as DNA, the CDR3 is TGTGCCAGCAGCCGGGGGACTAGTGGCGGTGAGCAGTTCTTC. The V call is TRBV5-5, the J call TRBJ2-1; 8 bases align to TRBD2. J gave up 9 bases and V 4 bases, and 9 bases lay outside the gene matches. The CDR3 has 14 amino acids. Germline V lookup: CDR1 SGHKS, CDR2 YYEKEE (reference sequence).

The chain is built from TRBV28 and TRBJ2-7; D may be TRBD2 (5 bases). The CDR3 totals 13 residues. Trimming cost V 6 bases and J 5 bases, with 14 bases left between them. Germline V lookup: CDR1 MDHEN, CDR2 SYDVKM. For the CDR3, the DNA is TGTGCCAGCAGCCCCCCTAGCCGAGACGAGCAGTACTTC. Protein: CASSPPSRDEQYF. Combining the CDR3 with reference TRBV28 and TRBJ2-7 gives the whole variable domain DVKVTQSSRYLVKRTGEKVFLECVQDMDHENMFWYRQDPGLGLRLIYFSYDVKMKEKGDIPEGYSVSREKKERFSLILESASTNQTSMYLCASSPPSRDEQYFGPGTRLTVT.

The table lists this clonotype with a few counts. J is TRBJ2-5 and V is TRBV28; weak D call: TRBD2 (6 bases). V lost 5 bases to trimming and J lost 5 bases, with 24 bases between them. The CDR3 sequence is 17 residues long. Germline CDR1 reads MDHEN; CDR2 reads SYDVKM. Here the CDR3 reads CASSPILGGVTGETQYF. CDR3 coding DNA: TGTGCCAGCAGTCCCATTTTGGGAGGTGTAACTGGGGAGACCCAGTACTTC.

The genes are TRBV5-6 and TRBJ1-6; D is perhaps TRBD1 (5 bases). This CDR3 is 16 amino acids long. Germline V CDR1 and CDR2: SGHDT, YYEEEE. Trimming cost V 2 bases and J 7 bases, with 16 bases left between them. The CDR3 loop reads CASSFPTTGYNSPLHF. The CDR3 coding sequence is TGTGCCAGCAGCTTCCCTACTACAGGCTACAATTCACCCCTCCACTTT. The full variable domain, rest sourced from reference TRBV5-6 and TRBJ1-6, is DAGVTQSPTHLIKTRGQQVTLRCSPKSGHDTVSWYQQALGQGPQFIFQYYEEEERQRGNFPDRFSGHQFPNYSSELNVNALLLGDSALYLCASSFPTTGYNSPLHFGNGTRLTVT.

This CDR3 is CASSLIRDYYEQYF. CDR3 DNA sequence: TGTGCCAGCAGTCTAATACGGGACTATTATGAGCAGTACTTC. The chain links TRBV27 to TRBJ2-7, with 7 nucleotides matching TRBD2. The germline V gene has CDR1 MNHEY and CDR2 SMNVEV (reference sequence). This CDR3 is built from 14 residues. V gave up 5 bases and J gave up 7 bases; unmatched junction bases: 11.

The CDR3 loop is CATSRDPPVGERQETQYF. The CDR3 DNA follows: TGTGCCACCAGCAGAGATCCCCCTGTCGGTGAGCGCCAAGAGACCCAGTACTTC. This chain joins TRBV15 and TRBJ2-4; D remains unclear. With the DNA end fitting TRBJ2-5 better, the J assignment may be wrong. CDR1 is LNHNV, CDR2 YYDKDF, per germline (reference sequence). The CDR3 covers 18 residues.

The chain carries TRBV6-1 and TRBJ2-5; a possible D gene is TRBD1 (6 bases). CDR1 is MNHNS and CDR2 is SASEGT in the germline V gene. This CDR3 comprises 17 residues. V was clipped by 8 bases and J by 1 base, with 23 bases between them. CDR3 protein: CASGSAGVWGTQETQYF. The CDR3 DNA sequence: TGTGCCAGCGGGTCGGCAGGGGTTTGGGGGACCCAAGAGACCCAGTACTTC.

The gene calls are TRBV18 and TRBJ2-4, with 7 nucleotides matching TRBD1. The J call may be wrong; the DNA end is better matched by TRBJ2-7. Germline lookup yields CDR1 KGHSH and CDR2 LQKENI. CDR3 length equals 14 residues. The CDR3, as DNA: TGTGCCAGCTCACCATCAGGGGGTCTCTCCGAGCAGTACTTC. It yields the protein CASSPSGGLSEQYF.

CDR3 sequence reads: CASRLMGVSEKLFF. The CDR3 DNA follows: TGTGCCAGCCGTCTTATGGGGGTGTCCGAAAAACTGTTTTTT. The chain uses TRBV27 and TRBJ1-4; possible D gene TRBD1, 5 bases. The CDR3 totals 14 residues. Looked up from germline, CDR1 is MNHEY and CDR2 is SMNVEV (reference sequence). With 8 bases removed from V and 8 bases from J, the gap between germline ends came to 18 bases.

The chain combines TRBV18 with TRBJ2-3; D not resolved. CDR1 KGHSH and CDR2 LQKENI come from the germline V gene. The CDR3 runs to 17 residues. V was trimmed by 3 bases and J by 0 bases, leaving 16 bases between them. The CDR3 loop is CASSPTSYSPSTDTQYF. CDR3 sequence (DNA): TGTGCCAGCTCACCTACCTCCTACTCTCCGAGCACAGATACGCAGTATTTT. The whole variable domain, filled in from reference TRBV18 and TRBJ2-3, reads NAGVMQNPRHLVRRRGQEARLRCSPMKGHSHVYWYRQLPEEGLKFMVYLQKENIIDESGMPKERFSAEFPKEGPSILRIQQVVRGDSAAYFCASSPTSYSPSTDTQYFGPGTRLTVL.

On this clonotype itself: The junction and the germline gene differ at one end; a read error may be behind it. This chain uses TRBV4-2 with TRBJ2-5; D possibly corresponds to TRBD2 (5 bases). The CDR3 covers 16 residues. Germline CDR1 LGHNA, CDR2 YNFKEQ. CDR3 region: CASSPRDVPRLGEQYF. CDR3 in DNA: TGTGCTAGCAGCCCGAGGGATGTCCCGCGGCTTGGAGAGCAGTACTTC.

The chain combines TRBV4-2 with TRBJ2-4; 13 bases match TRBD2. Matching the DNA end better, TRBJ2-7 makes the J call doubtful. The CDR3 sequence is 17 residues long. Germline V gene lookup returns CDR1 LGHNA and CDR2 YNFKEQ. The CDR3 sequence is CASSQGLAGGLSIEQYF. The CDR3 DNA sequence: TGTGCCAGCAGCCAAGGACTAGCGGGAGGCCTATCTATCGAGCAGTACTTC.